This passage covers 25 T cell receptor beta chains from one sample sequenced in a study of cytomegalovirus exposure and HLA in healthy donors. Use of 60 Vbeta and 13 Jbeta primers characterized the PCR. Repertoires were generated with immunoSEQ multiplex PCR, while TCRdb's copy carries only in-frame clones and drops some. The table lists tens of thousands of clones, under 80% of them singletons. Sequencing was performed on PBMCs. The source is a male donor in good health and CMV-seropositive.

Only one count was recorded for this clone. The V call is TRBV20-1, the J call TRBJ1-2; 9 bases match TRBD1. Germline CDR1 DFQATT, CDR2 SNEGSKA (reference sequence). Unmatched junction bases numbered 1, after V lost 6 bases and J lost 5 bases. CDR3 size: 11 residues. The CDR3 DNA reads TGCAGTGCAGGGACAGGGTATGGCTACACCTTC. Protein product: CSAGTGYGYTF.

This rearrangement joins TRBV7-8 to TRBJ2-7, with D possibly being TRBD2 (6 bases). With 4 bases removed from V and 2 bases from J, the gap between germline ends came to 18 bases. Germline V CDR1 and CDR2: SGHVS, FQNEAQ. The length of the CDR3 is 16 residues. The CDR3: CASSSPPGGATYEQYF. DNA of the CDR3: TGTGCCAGCAGCTCTCCCCCCGGCGGGGCGACCTACGAGCAGTACTTC.

This chain links TRBV30 with TRBJ2-1; TRBD2 is a possible D gene (5 bases). CDR1 and CDR2 from the germline V gene are GTSNPN and SVGIG (reference sequence). The V and J ends lost 1 base and 4 bases respectively, with 8 bases between them. The CDR3 covers 13 residues. CDR3 in amino acids: CAWSDSGYNEQFF. The CDR3 DNA sequence: TGTGCCTGGAGTGACTCGGGATACAATGAGCAGTTCTTC.

The chain combines TRBV6-6 with TRBJ1-5; the D is unclear. Trimming took 8 bases from V and 1 from J, leaving 18 bases between them. The CDR3 is made up of 16 amino acids. The germline CDR1 and CDR2 sequences are MNHNY and SVGAGI (reference sequence). CDR3 sequence reads: CASGNREGLSNQPQHF. CDR3 nucleotides: TGTGCCAGCGGCAATAGGGAAGGACTGAGCAATCAGCCCCAGCATTTT.

A few counts support this clone. This chain uses TRBV6-5 with TRBJ2-7; D perhaps matches TRBD1 (6 bases). Trimming cost V 2 bases and J 1 base, with 15 bases left between them. Germline CDR1 reads MNHEY; CDR2 reads SVGAGI. This CDR3 comprises 16 residues. CDR3 protein: CASSYAGQYGSYEQYF. The CDR3 DNA reads as TGTGCCAGCAGTTACGCCGGACAGTATGGGTCCTACGAGCAGTACTTC.

The chain links TRBV7-9 to TRBJ1-1, with D possibly TRBD1 on 5 matching bases. The germline V gene has CDR1 SEHNR and CDR2 FQNEAQ (reference sequence). V was shortened by 4 bases and J by 5 bases, with 20 bases between the two germline ends. This CDR3 region has 16 residues. The CDR3 DNA sequence: TGTGCCAGCAGCTCGAATCTACAGGAATCAGGGACTGAAGCTTTCTTT. Translated, it gives CASSSNLQESGTEAFF. Full variable domain (missing parts from reference TRBV7-9 and TRBJ1-1): DTGVSQNPRHKITKRGQNVTFRCDPISEHNRLYWYRQTLGQGPEFLTYFQNEAQLEKSRLLSDRFSAERPKGSFSTLEIQRTEQGDSAMYLCASSSNLQESGTEAFFGQGTRLTVV.

The rearrangement uses TRBV2 and TRBJ1-4; D might be TRBD1 (5 bases). CDR1 is SNHLY, CDR2 FYNNEI, per germline. V lost 3 bases and J 2 bases, leaving 10 bases between the germline ends. This CDR3 comprises 15 residues. CDR3: CASSEQGATNEKLFF. As DNA, the CDR3 is TGTGCCAGCAGTGAGCAAGGGGCTACTAATGAAAAACTGTTTTTT.

The rearrangement uses TRBV19 and TRBJ2-1; no definite D call. V was clipped by 2 bases and J by 7 bases, with 6 bases between them. The CDR3 is 12 amino acids. Germline CDR1 reads LNHDA; CDR2 reads SQIVND (reference sequence). This CDR3 reads CASSILPNEQFF. CDR3 sequence (DNA): TGTGCCAGTAGTATACTTCCGAATGAGCAGTTCTTC.

V gene TRBV7-9 combines with J gene TRBJ2-7; no clear D. The V gene lost 5 bases and the J gene lost 5 bases, with 16 bases spanning the gap. This CDR3 is built from 14 residues. CDR1 SEHNR and CDR2 FQNEAQ come from the germline V gene (reference sequence). The DNA for the CDR3 is TGTGCCAGCAGCCCAGTTCGGGTTACGAACGAGCAGTACTTC. It codes for CASSPVRVTNEQYF. The full variable domain, rest sourced from reference TRBV7-9 and TRBJ2-7, is DTGVSQNPRHKITKRGQNVTFRCDPISEHNRLYWYRQTLGQGPEFLTYFQNEAQLEKSRLLSDRFSAERPKGSFSTLEIQRTEQGDSAMYLCASSPVRVTNEQYFGPGTRLTVT.

This clone has only a few counts. The rearrangement joins TRBV6-1 to TRBJ2-3; 7 bases fit TRBD2. Unmatched junction bases numbered 7, after V lost 6 bases and J lost 1 base. CDR3 length: 15 amino acids. Germline CDR1 and CDR2: MNHNS and SASEGT. The CDR3 sequence: CASRESGVRTDTQYF. CDR3 sequence (DNA): TGTGCCAGCAGAGAAAGCGGGGTCCGCACAGATACGCAGTATTTT.

The chain has TRBV19 and TRBJ2-1, with 13 bases that match TRBD2. The length of the CDR3 is 18 residues. V trimming: 11 bases; J trimming: 7 bases; junction bases outside the gene matches: 20. Per the germline V gene, CDR1 is LNHDA and CDR2 is SQIVND (reference sequence). The CDR3 region is CASYSATKGLAGMNEQFF. In DNA form, the CDR3 reads TGTGCCTCCTATTCAGCGACGAAGGGACTAGCGGGAATGAATGAGCAGTTCTTC.

This clone showed up just once. This chain uses TRBV6-1 with TRBJ1-4; 8 bases are shared with TRBD1. Germline V gene data show CDR1 as MNHNS and CDR2 as SASEGT. After removal of 7 bases from V and 8 bases from J, the junction contained 6 bases not matched to a gene. This CDR3 has 13 residues. CDR3 DNA sequence: TGTGCCAGCAAGACAGGGGAGGGAGAAAAACTGTTTTTT. Amino acids: CASKTGEGEKLFF.

This clone has only a few counts. V and J are TRBV7-2 and TRBJ2-5, with D possibly being TRBD1 (5 bases). Trimming shortened V by 3 bases and J by 2 bases, and 16 bases separated the two germline ends. This CDR3 region has 16 residues. Per the germline V gene, CDR1 is SGHTA and CDR2 is FQGNSA. The CDR3 sequence: CASSFRRPPGQETQYF. Here the CDR3 DNA reads TGTGCCAGCAGCTTTAGAAGGCCTCCAGGGCAAGAGACCCAGTACTTC.

The chain joins TRBV7-8 to TRBJ2-2; maybe TRBD1 (5 bases). Looked up from germline, CDR1 is SGHVS and CDR2 is FQNEAQ. With 4 bases removed from V and 5 bases from J, the gap between germline ends came to 14 bases. The CDR3 is 15 amino acids. CDR3 residues: CASSYQQGGTGELFF. The DNA of the CDR3 is TGTGCCAGCAGCTATCAGCAGGGTGGTACCGGGGAGCTGTTTTTT.

The V and J genes are TRBV28 and TRBJ2-3, with TRBD1 matching 7 bases. V dropped 6 bases and J dropped 7; count of bases not matched to a gene: 16. The CDR3 sequence is 16 residues long. Looked up from germline, CDR1 is MDHEN and CDR2 is SYDVKM. As DNA, the CDR3 is TGTGCCAGCAGCCACGTTCGAGGGACAGATATAAATACGCAGTATTTT. Encoded protein: CASSHVRGTDINTQYF.

This chain connects TRBV29-1 to TRBJ1-2, with D perhaps TRBD1 (6 bases). V was trimmed by 0 bases and J by 4 bases, leaving 12 bases between them. CDR3 length equals 14 residues. Per the germline V gene, CDR1 is SQVTM and CDR2 is ANQGSEA. In DNA form, the CDR3 reads TGCAGCGTTGAAGATGGCCAGGGGAGCTATGGCTACACCTTC. Translated: CSVEDGQGSYGYTF. The full variable domain, completed using reference TRBV29-1 and TRBJ1-2, is SAVISQKPSRDICQRGTSLTIQCQVDSQVTMMFWYRQQPGQSLTLIATANQGSEATYESGFVIDKFPISRPNLTFSTLTVSNMSPEDSSIYLCSVEDGQGSYGYTFGSGTRLTVV.

The chain links TRBV5-1 to TRBJ1-1; 9 bases are shared with TRBD1. V dropped 4 bases and J dropped 5; count of bases not matched to a gene: 6. Germline V gene data show CDR1 as SGHRS and CDR2 as YFSETQ. The CDR3 has 14 amino acids. The CDR3 DNA reads as TGCGCCAGCAGCATCCGGACAGGGGTGACTGAAGCTTTCTTT. Amino acids: CASSIRTGVTEAFF.

This chain uses TRBV7-9 with TRBJ1-4; unclear D gene. There are 14 residues in the CDR3. Trimming left V 4 bases short and J 4 bases short, with 10 bases between. Germline CDR1 SEHNR, CDR2 FQNEAQ (reference sequence). DNA of the CDR3: TGTGCCAGCAGCTCCCGGGGAGGTAATGAAAAACTGTTTTTT. This translates into CASSSRGGNEKLFF.

V gene TRBV7-9 combines with J gene TRBJ1-2; D is undetermined. CDR3 size: 12 residues. V lost 0 bases and J lost 8, with 7 bases in between. Germline-derived CDR1 and CDR2 are SEHNR and FQNEAQ (reference sequence). The CDR3 sequence is CASSLATRGYTF. Written as DNA, the CDR3 is TGTGCCAGCAGCTTAGCTACTAGGGGCTACACCTTC.

This clone appeared a few times. The chain employs TRBV6-5 and TRBJ2-5, with 7 positions matching TRBD2. Germline assignment: CDR1 MNHEY and CDR2 SVGAGI. The length of the CDR3 is 15 residues. J gave up 5 bases and V 5 bases, and 11 bases lay outside the gene matches. The CDR3 spells CASSVGAGVSETQYF. As DNA, the CDR3 is TGTGCCAGCAGTGTCGGCGCGGGGGTTAGTGAGACCCAGTACTTC.

The chain joins TRBV9 to TRBJ2-1; D is ambiguous. Germline V gene sequence: CDR1 SGDLS, CDR2 YYNGEE. Trimming shortened V by 3 bases and J by 7 bases, and 11 bases separated the two germline ends. This CDR3 is 13 amino acids long. The CDR3 spells CASSGSSKNEQFF. The CDR3 region has the DNA TGTGCCAGCAGCGGGAGTAGTAAAAATGAGCAGTTCTTC.

This rearrangement joins TRBV28 to TRBJ2-7; no firm D call. V dropped 1 base and J dropped 1 base, with 11 bases sitting between them. Germline CDR1 MDHEN, CDR2 SYDVKM. The CDR3 is 15 amino acids. The CDR3 loop is CASSLSTVTSYEQYF. CDR3 bases: TGTGCCAGCAGTTTATCGACTGTCACGTCCTACGAGCAGTACTTC.

The chain uses TRBV30 and TRBJ1-2; D is unclear. Germline V gene lookup returns CDR1 GTSNPN and CDR2 SVGIG (reference sequence). The CDR3 is 11 residues long. The V end was cut by 3 bases, the J end by 7 bases, with 9 bases between. The DNA of the CDR3 is TGTGCCTGGAGCGTGGTCGGTGGCTACACCTTC. Amino acids: CAWSVVGGYTF.

The rearrangement uses TRBV5-1 and TRBJ2-3, with a weak D call TRBD2 (6 bases). The CDR3 is 15 amino acids. The germline V and J ends were trimmed by 4 bases and 0 bases, with 12 bases remaining between them. Per the germline V gene, CDR1 is SGHRS and CDR2 is YFSETQ. CDR3 sequence reads: CASSPRDSSTDTQYF. CDR3 bases: TGCGCCAGCAGCCCGCGGGACTCTAGCACAGATACGCAGTATTTT.

The V call is TRBV5-5, the J call TRBJ2-3, with no clear D. Germline values: CDR1 SGHKS, CDR2 YYEKEE (reference sequence). V lost 3 bases and J lost 6, with 8 bases in between. The CDR3 runs 12 residues. The chain's CDR3 is CASSYPQDTQYF. CDR3 nucleotides: TGTGCCAGCAGCTACCCACAGGATACGCAGTATTTT.